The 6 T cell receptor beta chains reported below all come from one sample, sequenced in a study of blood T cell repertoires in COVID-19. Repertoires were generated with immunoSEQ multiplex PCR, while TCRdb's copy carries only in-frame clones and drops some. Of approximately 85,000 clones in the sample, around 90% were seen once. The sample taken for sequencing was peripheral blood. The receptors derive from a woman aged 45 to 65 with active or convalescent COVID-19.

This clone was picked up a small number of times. This CDR3 is CASSPSVGGTNYGYTF. CDR3 in DNA: TGTGCCAGCAGCCCCTCTGTGGGGGGAACTAACTATGGCTACACCTTC. The chain combines TRBV7-6 with TRBJ1-2, with D possibly matching TRBD1 (5 bases). V was clipped by 5 bases and J by 0 bases, with 16 bases between them. This CDR3 spans 16 amino acids. Germline loops: CDR1 SGHVS, CDR2 FNYEAQ.

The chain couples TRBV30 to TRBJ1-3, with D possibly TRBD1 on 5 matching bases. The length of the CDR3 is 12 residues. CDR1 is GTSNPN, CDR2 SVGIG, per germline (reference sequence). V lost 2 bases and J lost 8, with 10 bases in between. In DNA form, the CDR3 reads TGTGCCTGGAGTCCTCAGGGCTACACCATATATTTT. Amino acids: CAWSPQGYTIYF.

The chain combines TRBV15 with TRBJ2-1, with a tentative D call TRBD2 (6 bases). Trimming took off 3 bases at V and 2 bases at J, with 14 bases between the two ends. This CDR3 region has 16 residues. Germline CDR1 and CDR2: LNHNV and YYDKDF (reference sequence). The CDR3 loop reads CATSSALGGPYNEQFF. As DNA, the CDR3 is TGTGCCACCAGCAGTGCATTGGGGGGTCCCTACAATGAGCAGTTCTTC.

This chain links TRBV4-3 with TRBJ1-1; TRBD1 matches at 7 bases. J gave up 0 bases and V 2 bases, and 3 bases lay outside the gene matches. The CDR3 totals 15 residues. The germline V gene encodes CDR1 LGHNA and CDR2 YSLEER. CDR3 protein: CASSQLGQMNTEAFF. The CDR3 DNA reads TGCGCCAGCAGCCAACTGGGACAGATGAACACTGAAGCTTTCTTT.

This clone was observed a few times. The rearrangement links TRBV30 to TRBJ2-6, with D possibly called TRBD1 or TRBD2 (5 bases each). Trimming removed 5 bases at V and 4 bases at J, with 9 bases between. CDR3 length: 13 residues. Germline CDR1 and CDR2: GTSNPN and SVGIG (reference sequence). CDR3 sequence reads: CAWEGLGANVLTF. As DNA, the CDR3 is TGTGCCTGGGAGGGGTTGGGGGCCAACGTCCTGACTTTC.

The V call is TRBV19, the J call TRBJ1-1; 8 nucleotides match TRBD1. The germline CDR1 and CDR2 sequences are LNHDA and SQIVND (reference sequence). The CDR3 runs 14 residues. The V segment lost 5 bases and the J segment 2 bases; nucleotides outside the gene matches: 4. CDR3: CASSSGQGNTEAFF. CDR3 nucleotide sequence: TGTGCCAGTAGTTCCGGACAGGGAAACACTGAAGCTTTCTTT. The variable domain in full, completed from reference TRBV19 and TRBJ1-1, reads DGGITQSPKYLFRKEGQNVTLSCEQNLNHDAMYWYRQDPGQGLRLIYYSQIVNDFQKGDIAEGYSVSREKKESFPLTVTSAQKNPTAFYLCASSSGQGNTEAFFGQGTRLTVV.